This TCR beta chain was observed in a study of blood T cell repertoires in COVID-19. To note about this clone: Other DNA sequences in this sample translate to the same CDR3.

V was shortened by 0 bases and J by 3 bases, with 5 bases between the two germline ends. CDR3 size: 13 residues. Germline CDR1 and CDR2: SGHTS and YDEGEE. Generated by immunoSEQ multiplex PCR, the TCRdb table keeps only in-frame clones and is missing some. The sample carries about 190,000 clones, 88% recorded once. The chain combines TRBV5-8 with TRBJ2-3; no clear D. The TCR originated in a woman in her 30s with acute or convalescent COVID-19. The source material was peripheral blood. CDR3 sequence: CASSLAGTDTQYF. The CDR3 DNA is TGTGCCAGCAGCTTGGCCGGGACAGATACGCAGTATTTT.